This T cell receptor beta chain was observed in a study of PD-1 blockade in classical Hodgkin lymphoma. Whole-study context: Patients were given intravenous nivolumab, 3 mg/kg, every 2 weeks. General study results and limits: Any patient who commenced nivolumab under 1 year after ASCT was excluded. At baseline, newly diagnosed patients reportedly showed less TCR diversity than healthy donors.

On this clone itself: The antigen remains undetermined.

Relapses following autologous stem cell transplantation were seen in all patients, with brentuximab vedotin exposure varying. Trimming removed 2 bases at V and 4 bases at J, with 10 bases between. The CDR3 runs 14 residues. Per the germline V gene, CDR1 is SGHTA and CDR2 is FQGNSA. Measured with immunoSEQ multiplex PCR; TCRdb has only the in-frame clones, and not every one. This table has more than 13,000 clones, just under 80% appearing once. The sequencing used peripheral blood mononuclear cells (PBMCs), collected before the second cycle of nivolumab. J is TRBJ2-3 and V is TRBV7-2; the D is unclear. The origin of this receptor is a human donor with classical Hodgkin lymphoma. The CDR3 DNA is TGTGCCAGCAGCTTAAACCGGGTGGCAGATACGCAGTATTTT. Translated: CASSLNRVADTQYF.